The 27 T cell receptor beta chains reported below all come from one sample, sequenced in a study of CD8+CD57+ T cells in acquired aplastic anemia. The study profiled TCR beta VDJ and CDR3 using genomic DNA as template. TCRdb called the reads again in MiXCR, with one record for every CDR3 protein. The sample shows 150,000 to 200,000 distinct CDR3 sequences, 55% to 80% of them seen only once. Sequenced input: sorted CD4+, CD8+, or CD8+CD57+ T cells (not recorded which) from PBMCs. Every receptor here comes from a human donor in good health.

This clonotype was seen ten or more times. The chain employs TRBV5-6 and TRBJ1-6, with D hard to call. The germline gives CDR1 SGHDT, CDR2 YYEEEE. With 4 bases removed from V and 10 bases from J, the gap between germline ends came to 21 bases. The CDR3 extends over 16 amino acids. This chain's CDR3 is CASSRPGPAWGSPLHF. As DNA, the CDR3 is TGTGCCAGCAGCCGCCCGGGCCCCGCCTGGGGATCACCCCTCCACTTT. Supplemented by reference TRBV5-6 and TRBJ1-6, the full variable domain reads DAGVTQSPTHLIKTRGQQVTLRCSPKSGHDTVSWYQQALGQGPQFIFQYYEEEERQRGNFPDRFSGHQFPNYSSELNVNALLLGDSALYLCASSRPGPAWGSPLHFGNGTRLTVT.

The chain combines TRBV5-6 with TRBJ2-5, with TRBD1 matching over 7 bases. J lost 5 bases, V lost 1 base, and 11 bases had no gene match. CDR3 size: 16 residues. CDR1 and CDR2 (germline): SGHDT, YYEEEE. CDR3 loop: CASSLSGPTGVETQYF. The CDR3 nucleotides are TGTGCCAGCAGCTTGTCTGGTCCAACAGGGGTGGAGACCCAGTACTTC.

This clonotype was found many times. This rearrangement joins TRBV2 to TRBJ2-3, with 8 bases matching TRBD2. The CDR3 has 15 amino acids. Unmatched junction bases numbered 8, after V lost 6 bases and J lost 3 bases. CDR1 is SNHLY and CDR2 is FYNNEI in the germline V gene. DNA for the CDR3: TGTGCCAGCAGGGGGACTAGTGGCTTTACAGATACGCAGTATTTT. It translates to CASRGTSGFTDTQYF.

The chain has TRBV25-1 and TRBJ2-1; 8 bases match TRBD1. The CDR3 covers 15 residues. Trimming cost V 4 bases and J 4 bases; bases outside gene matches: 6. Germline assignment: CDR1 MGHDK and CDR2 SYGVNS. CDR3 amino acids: CASSAGQGGYNEQFF. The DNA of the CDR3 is TGTGCCAGCAGTGCCGGACAGGGAGGATACAATGAGCAGTTCTTC.

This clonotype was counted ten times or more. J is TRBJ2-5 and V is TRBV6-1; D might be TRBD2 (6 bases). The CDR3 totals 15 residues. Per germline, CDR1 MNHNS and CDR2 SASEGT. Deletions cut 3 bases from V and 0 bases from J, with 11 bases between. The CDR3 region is CASSESSGDQETQYF. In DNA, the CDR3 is TGTGCCAGCAGTGAGTCCTCGGGGGACCAAGAGACCCAGTACTTC.

CDR3 protein: CASSVGGRSDGYTF. The DNA for the CDR3 is TGTGCCAGCAGCGTTGGAGGCAGGTCGGATGGCTACACCTTC. The V call is TRBV9, the J call TRBJ1-2; no definite D call. Per the germline V gene, CDR1 is SGDLS and CDR2 is YYNGEE. The CDR3 contains 14 residues. Trimming removed 2 bases at V and 6 bases at J, with 14 bases between.

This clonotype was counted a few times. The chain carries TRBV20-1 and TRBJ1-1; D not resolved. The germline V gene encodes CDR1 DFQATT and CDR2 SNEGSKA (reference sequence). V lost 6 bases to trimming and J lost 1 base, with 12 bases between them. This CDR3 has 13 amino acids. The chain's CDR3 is CSATWERNTEAFF. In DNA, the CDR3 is TGCAGTGCGACCTGGGAAAGGAACACTGAAGCTTTCTTT.

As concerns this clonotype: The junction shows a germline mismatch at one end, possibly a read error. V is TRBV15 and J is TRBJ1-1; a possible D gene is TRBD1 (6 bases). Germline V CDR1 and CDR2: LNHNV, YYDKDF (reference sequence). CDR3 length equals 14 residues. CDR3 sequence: CATSRGGMDTEAFF. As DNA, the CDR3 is TGTGCCACGAGCAGAGGGGGTATGGACACTGAAGCTTTCTTT. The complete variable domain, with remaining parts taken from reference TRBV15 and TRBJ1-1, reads DAMVIQNPRYQVTQFGKPVTLSCSQTLNHNVMYWYQQKSSQAPKLLFHYYDKDFNNEADTPDNFQSRRPNTSFCFLDIRSPGLGDTAMYLCATSRGGMDTEAFFGQGTRLTVV.

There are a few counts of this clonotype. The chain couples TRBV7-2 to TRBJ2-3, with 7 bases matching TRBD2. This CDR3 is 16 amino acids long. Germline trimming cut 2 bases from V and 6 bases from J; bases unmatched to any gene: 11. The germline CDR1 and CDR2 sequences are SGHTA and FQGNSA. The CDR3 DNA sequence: TGTGCCAGCAGCTTAAGACCAGGACTAGGAGGCGATACGCAGTATTTT. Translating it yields CASSLRPGLGGDTQYF.

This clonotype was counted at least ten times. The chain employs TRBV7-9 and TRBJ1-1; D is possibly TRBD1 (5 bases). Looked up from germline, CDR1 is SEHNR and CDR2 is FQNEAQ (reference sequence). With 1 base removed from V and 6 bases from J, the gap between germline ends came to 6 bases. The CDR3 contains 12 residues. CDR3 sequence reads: CASSLVRAEAFF. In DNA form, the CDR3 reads TGTGCCAGCAGCTTAGTCAGGGCTGAAGCTTTCTTT.

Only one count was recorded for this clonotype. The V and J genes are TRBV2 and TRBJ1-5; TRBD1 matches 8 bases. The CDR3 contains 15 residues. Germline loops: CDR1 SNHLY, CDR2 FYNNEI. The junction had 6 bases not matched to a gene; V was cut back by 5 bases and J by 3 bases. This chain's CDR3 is CASSSGQGFNQPQHF. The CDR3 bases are TGTGCCAGCAGTTCCGGACAGGGCTTCAATCAGCCCCAGCATTTT.

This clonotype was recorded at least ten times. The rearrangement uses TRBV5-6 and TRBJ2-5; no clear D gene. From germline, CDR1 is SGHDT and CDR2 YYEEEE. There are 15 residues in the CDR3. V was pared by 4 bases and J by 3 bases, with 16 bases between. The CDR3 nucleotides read TGTGCCAGCAGCCCCGTTGGGTCCAGTAAAGAGACCCAGTACTTC. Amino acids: CASSPVGSSKETQYF. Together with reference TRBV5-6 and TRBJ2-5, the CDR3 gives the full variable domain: DAGVTQSPTHLIKTRGQQVTLRCSPKSGHDTVSWYQQALGQGPQFIFQYYEEEERQRGNFPDRFSGHQFPNYSSELNVNALLLGDSALYLCASSPVGSSKETQYFGPGTRLLVL.

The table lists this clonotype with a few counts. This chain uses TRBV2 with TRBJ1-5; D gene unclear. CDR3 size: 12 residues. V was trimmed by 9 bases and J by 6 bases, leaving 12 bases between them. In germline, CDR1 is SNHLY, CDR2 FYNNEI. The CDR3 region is CASSIAGQPQHF. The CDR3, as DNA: TGTGCCAGTAGTATAGCGGGTCAGCCCCAGCATTTT. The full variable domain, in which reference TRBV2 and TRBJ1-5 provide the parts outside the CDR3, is EPEVTQTPSHQVTQMGQEVILRCVPISNHLYFYWYRQILGQKVEFLVSFYNNEISEKSEIFDDQFSVERPDGSNFTLKIRSTKLEDSAMYFCASSIAGQPQHFGDGTRLSIL.

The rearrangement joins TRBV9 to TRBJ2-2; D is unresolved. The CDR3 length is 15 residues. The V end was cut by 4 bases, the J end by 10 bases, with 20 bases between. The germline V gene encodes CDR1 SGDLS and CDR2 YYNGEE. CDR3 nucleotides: TGTGCCAGCAGCCAACTCCAAGCGAACACCAAGGAGCTGTTTTTT. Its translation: CASSQLQANTKELFF.

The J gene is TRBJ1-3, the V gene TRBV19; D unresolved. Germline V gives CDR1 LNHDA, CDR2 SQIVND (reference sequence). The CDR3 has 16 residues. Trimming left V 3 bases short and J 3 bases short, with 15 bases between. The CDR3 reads CASSISSNSVGNTIYF. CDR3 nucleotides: TGTGCCAGTAGTATCAGTTCAAATTCAGTTGGAAACACCATATATTTT.

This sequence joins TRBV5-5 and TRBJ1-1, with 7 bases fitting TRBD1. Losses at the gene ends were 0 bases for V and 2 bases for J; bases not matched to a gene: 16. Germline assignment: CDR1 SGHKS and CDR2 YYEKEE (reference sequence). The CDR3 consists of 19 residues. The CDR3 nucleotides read TGTGCCAGCAGCTTGGGGTTCGGGACAGTCGAAAAAAGTAACACTGAAGCTTTCTTT. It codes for CASSLGFGTVEKSNTEAFF.

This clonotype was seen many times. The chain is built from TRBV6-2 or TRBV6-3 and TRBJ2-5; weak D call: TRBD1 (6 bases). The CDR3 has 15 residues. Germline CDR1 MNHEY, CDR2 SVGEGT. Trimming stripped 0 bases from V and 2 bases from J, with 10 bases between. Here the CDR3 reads CASSYSGTFQETQYF. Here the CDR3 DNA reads TGTGCCAGCAGTTACTCCGGGACATTTCAAGAGACCCAGTACTTC.

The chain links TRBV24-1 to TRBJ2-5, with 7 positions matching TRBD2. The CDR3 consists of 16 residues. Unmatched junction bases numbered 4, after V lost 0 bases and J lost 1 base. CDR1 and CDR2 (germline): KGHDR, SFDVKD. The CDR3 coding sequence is TGTGCCACCAGTGATTTGAGCGGGGACTTCCAAGAGACCCAGTACTTC. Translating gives CATSDLSGDFQETQYF.

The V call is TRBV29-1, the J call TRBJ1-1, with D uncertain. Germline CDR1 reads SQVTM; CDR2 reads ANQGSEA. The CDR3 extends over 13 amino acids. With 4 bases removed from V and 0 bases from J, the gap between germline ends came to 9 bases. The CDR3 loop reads CSVGAGMNTEAFF. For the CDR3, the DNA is TGCAGCGTTGGTGCGGGGATGAACACTGAAGCTTTCTTT.

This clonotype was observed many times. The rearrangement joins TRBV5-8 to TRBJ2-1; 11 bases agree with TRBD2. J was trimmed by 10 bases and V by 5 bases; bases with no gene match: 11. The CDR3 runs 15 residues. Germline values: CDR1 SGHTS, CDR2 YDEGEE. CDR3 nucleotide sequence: TGTGCCAGCAGTTTTACTAGCGGGAGTCAGGGGGAGCAGTTCTTC. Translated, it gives CASSFTSGSQGEQFF.

CDR3 loop: CAIRSSRSYEQYF. CDR3 sequence (DNA): TGTGCCATCAGATCTAGCCGATCCTACGAGCAGTACTTC. This sequence joins TRBV10-3 and TRBJ2-7; a possible D gene is TRBD2 (5 bases). There are 13 residues in the CDR3. The germline V and J ends were trimmed by 6 bases and 1 base, with 10 bases remaining between them. Germline CDR1 ENHRY, CDR2 SYGVKD.

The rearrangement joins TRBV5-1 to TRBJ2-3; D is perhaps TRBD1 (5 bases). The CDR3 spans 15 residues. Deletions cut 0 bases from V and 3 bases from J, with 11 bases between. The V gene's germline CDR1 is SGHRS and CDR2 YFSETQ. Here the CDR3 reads CASSLAQGLTDTQYF. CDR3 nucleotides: TGCGCCAGCAGCTTGGCGCAGGGCCTTACAGATACGCAGTATTTT.

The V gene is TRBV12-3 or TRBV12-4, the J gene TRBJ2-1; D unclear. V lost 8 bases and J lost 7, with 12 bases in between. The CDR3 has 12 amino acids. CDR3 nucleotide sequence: TGTGCCAGCGAATTAGAGGCGAATGAGCAGTTCTTC. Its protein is CASELEANEQFF.

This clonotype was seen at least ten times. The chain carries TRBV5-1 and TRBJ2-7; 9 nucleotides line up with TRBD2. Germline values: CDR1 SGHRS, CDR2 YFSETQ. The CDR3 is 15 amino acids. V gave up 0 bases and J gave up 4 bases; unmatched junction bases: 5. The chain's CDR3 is CASSLEAGGGYEQYF. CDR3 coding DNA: TGCGCCAGCAGCTTGGAAGCGGGGGGCGGATACGAGCAGTACTTC.

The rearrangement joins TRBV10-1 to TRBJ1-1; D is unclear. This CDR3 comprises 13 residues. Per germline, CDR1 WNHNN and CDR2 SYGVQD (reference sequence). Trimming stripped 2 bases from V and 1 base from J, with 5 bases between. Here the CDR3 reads CASSEMENTEAFF. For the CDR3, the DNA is TGCGCCAGCAGTGAGATGGAGAACACTGAAGCTTTCTTT.

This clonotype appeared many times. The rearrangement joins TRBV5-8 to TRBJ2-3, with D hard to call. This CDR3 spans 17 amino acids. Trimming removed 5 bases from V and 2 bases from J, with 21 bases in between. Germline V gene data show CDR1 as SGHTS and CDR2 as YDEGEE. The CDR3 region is CASSYRERFGFTDTQYF. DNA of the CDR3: TGTGCCAGCAGTTACCGCGAACGTTTCGGGTTCACAGATACGCAGTATTTT. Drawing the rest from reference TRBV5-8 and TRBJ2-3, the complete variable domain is EAGVTQSPTHLIKTRGQQATLRCSPISGHTSVYWYQQALGLGLQFLLWYDEGEERNRGNFPPRFSGRQFPNYSSELNVNALELEDSALYLCASSYRERFGFTDTQYFGPGTRLTVL.

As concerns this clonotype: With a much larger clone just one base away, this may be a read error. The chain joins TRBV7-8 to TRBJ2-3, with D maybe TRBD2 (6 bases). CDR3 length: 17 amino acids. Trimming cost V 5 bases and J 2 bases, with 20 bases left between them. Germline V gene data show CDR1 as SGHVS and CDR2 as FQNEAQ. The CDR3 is CASSPPASEPLTDTQYF. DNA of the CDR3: TGTGCCAGCAGCCCCCCCGCTAGCGAGCCCCTCACAGATACGCAGTATTTT.